This is a list of T cell receptor beta chains from one sample in a study of T cell responses to AZD1222 COVID-19 vaccine. Profiled with immunoSEQ multiplex PCR; TCRdb holds only in-frame clones, not every one. The table has 180,000 or so clones, around 90% seen once; the top ten hold more than 1.5%. The source was peripheral blood, collected 28 days after the second AZD1222 dose. The source of these receptors is an adult who received the AZD1222 COVID-19 vaccine. Both conserved end residues are part of each CDR3. Each record gives: D gene, clone size, J gene, V gene, CDR3 DNA, CDR3 protein. A D gene is named only where the DNA matches it firmly. A clone size is listed for some rows: how often the clone was seen (once, few, many), or a class if it is expanded.

d_call: NA
clone_size: NA
j_call: TRBJ2-5
v_call: TRBV13
cdr3_nt: TGTGCCAGCAGCAACAGAGGAGGGGCAGGGGGCCAAGAGACCCAGTACTTC
cdr3_aa: CASSNRGGAGGQETQYF

d_call: TRBD2
clone_size: NA
j_call: TRBJ2-1
v_call: TRBV7-2
cdr3_nt: TGTGCCAGCAGCCCACTAGCGGGGGCCTCCGGGGAGCAGTTCTTC
cdr3_aa: CASSPLAGASGEQFF

d_call: TRBD2
clone_size: NA
j_call: TRBJ2-1
v_call: TRBV27
cdr3_nt: TGTGCCAGCAGTTTCCTGCCGACAAGCGGGAGGAATTACGGCTACAATGAGCAGTTCTTC
cdr3_aa: CASSFLPTSGRNYGYNEQFF

d_call: NA
clone_size: NA
j_call: TRBJ1-2
v_call: TRBV29-1
cdr3_nt: TGCAGCGTCCCGTCCCACAGTCGTAACTATGGCTACACCTTC
cdr3_aa: CSVPSHSRNYGYTF

d_call: TRBD1
clone_size: NA
j_call: TRBJ1-6
v_call: TRBV3-1/TRBV3-2
cdr3_nt: TGTGCCAGCAGCCAACCGACAGGGGGCCCGCTCCACTTT
cdr3_aa: CASSQPTGGPLHF

d_call: TRBD1
clone_size: NA
j_call: TRBJ1-4
v_call: TRBV9
cdr3_nt: TGTGCCAGCAGCGTAGGTCCGTCGGGGACAGGGGATGAAAAACTGTTTTTT
cdr3_aa: CASSVGPSGTGDEKLFF

d_call: TRBD1
clone_size: NA
j_call: TRBJ2-2
v_call: TRBV28
cdr3_nt: TGTGCCAGCAGTCCTCTTGGCAGGGGGACCGGGGAGCTGTTTTTT
cdr3_aa: CASSPLGRGTGELFF

d_call: TRBD1
clone_size: NA
j_call: TRBJ1-1
v_call: TRBV12-5
cdr3_nt: TGTGCTAGTGGTTTGGTAGTGGGACAGGGCTACACTGAAGCTTTCTTT
cdr3_aa: CASGLVVGQGYTEAFF

d_call: NA
clone_size: NA
j_call: TRBJ1-2
v_call: TRBV29-1
cdr3_nt: TGCAGCGTTTCTGAGCCTGGCTACACCTTC
cdr3_aa: CSVSEPGYTF

d_call: NA
clone_size: few
j_call: TRBJ2-7
v_call: TRBV5-1
cdr3_nt: TGCGCCAGCAGCTCCCAGGGTCCCTACGAGCAGTACTTC
cdr3_aa: CASSSQGPYEQYF

d_call: NA
clone_size: NA
j_call: TRBJ2-7
v_call: TRBV3-1/TRBV3-2
cdr3_nt: TGTGCCAGCAGCCAAGATATCGGAGCGGGCTTGGGGGGATACGAGCAGTACTTC
cdr3_aa: CASSQDIGAGLGGYEQYF

d_call: TRBD1
clone_size: NA
j_call: TRBJ2-1
v_call: TRBV6-4
cdr3_nt: TGTGCCAGCAGTGAGTGGACAGGGGTCAATGAGCAGTTCTTC
cdr3_aa: CASSEWTGVNEQFF

d_call: NA
clone_size: NA
j_call: TRBJ1-1
v_call: TRBV30
cdr3_nt: TGTGCCTGGAGTAGCGCGAGGAGTGTGAACACTGAAGCTTTCTTT
cdr3_aa: CAWSSARSVNTEAFF

d_call: NA
clone_size: NA
j_call: TRBJ1-3
v_call: TRBV19
cdr3_nt: TGTGCCAGTAGTTCAAGGCTTCTAAACTCTGGAAACACCATATATTTT
cdr3_aa: CASSSRLLNSGNTIYF

d_call: NA
clone_size: NA
j_call: TRBJ2-7
v_call: TRBV29-1
cdr3_nt: TGCAGCGTTGAAGAGGTGGTGGGCTACGAGCAGTACTTC
cdr3_aa: CSVEEVVGYEQYF

d_call: NA
clone_size: NA
j_call: TRBJ1-5
v_call: TRBV19
cdr3_nt: TGTGCCAGTAGTACCGAGAAGAGCAATCAGCCCCAGCATTTT
cdr3_aa: CASSTEKSNQPQHF

d_call: NA
clone_size: NA
j_call: TRBJ1-2
v_call: TRBV6-1
cdr3_nt: TGTGCCAGCACCGATCGCGGGGGAATTGGCTACACCTTC
cdr3_aa: CASTDRGGIGYTF

d_call: NA
clone_size: NA
j_call: TRBJ2-2
v_call: TRBV28
cdr3_nt: TGTGCCAGCAGCCCAGCTGGGGTGAACACCGGGGAGCTGTTTTTT
cdr3_aa: CASSPAGVNTGELFF

d_call: NA
clone_size: NA
j_call: TRBJ1-1
v_call: TRBV6-5
cdr3_nt: TGTGCCAGCAGCCCCGGGGGACAGAACACTGAAGCTTTCTTT
cdr3_aa: CASSPGGQNTEAFF

d_call: NA
clone_size: NA
j_call: TRBJ1-2
v_call: TRBV5-6
cdr3_nt: TGTGCCAGCAGTTGGGGGAGGCCTAACTATGGCTACACCTTC
cdr3_aa: CASSWGRPNYGYTF

d_call: TRBD1
clone_size: once
j_call: TRBJ1-2
v_call: TRBV5-4
cdr3_nt: TGTGCCAGCAGCTTAACGACAGGGGATGGCTACACCTTC
cdr3_aa: CASSLTTGDGYTF

d_call: TRBD1
clone_size: NA
j_call: TRBJ1-1
v_call: TRBV19
cdr3_nt: TGTGCCTGCGGGGACAGGGGGCCGGGGAACACTGAAGCTTTCTTT
cdr3_aa: CACGDRGPGNTEAFF

d_call: TRBD1
clone_size: once
j_call: TRBJ2-1
v_call: TRBV10-3
cdr3_nt: TGTGCCATCAGTACCTGGACAGGCGGCTCCTACAATGAGCAGTTCTTC
cdr3_aa: CAISTWTGGSYNEQFF

d_call: NA
clone_size: NA
j_call: TRBJ2-2
v_call: TRBV19
cdr3_nt: TGTGCCAGTAGCGTACAGGCGGTCACCGGGGAGCTGTTTTTT
cdr3_aa: CASSVQAVTGELFF

d_call: NA
clone_size: NA
j_call: TRBJ1-4
v_call: TRBV5-6
cdr3_nt: TGTGCCAGCAGCCCTGGGACAACTAATGAAAAACTGTTTTTT
cdr3_aa: CASSPGTTNEKLFF

d_call: TRBD1
clone_size: NA
j_call: TRBJ1-6
v_call: TRBV7-9
cdr3_nt: TGTGCCAGCAGCCGACAGGGTGCGTCACCCCTCCACTTT
cdr3_aa: CASSRQGASPLHF

d_call: NA
clone_size: NA
j_call: TRBJ1-1
v_call: TRBV30
cdr3_nt: TGTGCCTGGGTGCTCGGAGGTCTGAACACTGAAGCTTTCTTT
cdr3_aa: CAWVLGGLNTEAFF

d_call: NA
clone_size: NA
j_call: TRBJ2-7
v_call: TRBV2
cdr3_nt: TGTGCCAGCAGTGAAACTTCGCGGGGAACCTACGAGCAGTACTTC
cdr3_aa: CASSETSRGTYEQYF

d_call: NA
clone_size: NA
j_call: TRBJ1-1
v_call: TRBV6-5
cdr3_nt: TGTGCCAGCTCGCGCGGAATAAACACTGAAGCTTTCTTT
cdr3_aa: CASSRGINTEAFF

d_call: TRBD2
clone_size: NA
j_call: TRBJ2-5
v_call: TRBV10-3
cdr3_nt: TGTGCCATCAGTGATGGCGGGGGGAACCAAGAGACCCAGTACTTC
cdr3_aa: CAISDGGGNQETQYF

d_call: NA
clone_size: NA
j_call: TRBJ1-5
v_call: TRBV19
cdr3_nt: TGTGCCAGTAGTACGCAGGCTGATCAGCCCCAGCATTTT
cdr3_aa: CASSTQADQPQHF

d_call: NA
clone_size: NA
j_call: TRBJ1-3
v_call: TRBV4-2
cdr3_nt: TGTGCCAGCACCCACCCCTCCGGGACCAACTCCATATACTACTCTGGAAACACCATATATTTT
cdr3_aa: CASTHPSGTNSIYYSGNTIYF

d_call: TRBD1
clone_size: NA
j_call: TRBJ2-7
v_call: TRBV5-1
cdr3_nt: TGCGCCAGCAGCGCAGGACAGGGCTACGAGCAGTACTTC
cdr3_aa: CASSAGQGYEQYF

d_call: NA
clone_size: NA
j_call: TRBJ1-6
v_call: TRBV18
cdr3_nt: TGTGCCAGCTCACCTCGGAGTAATTCACCCCTCCACTTT
cdr3_aa: CASSPRSNSPLHF

d_call: NA
clone_size: NA
j_call: TRBJ1-6
v_call: TRBV5-1
cdr3_nt: TGCGCCAGCAGCCACGCGAGCTCCTATAATTCACCCCTCCACTTT
cdr3_aa: CASSHASSYNSPLHF

d_call: TRBD2
clone_size: NA
j_call: TRBJ2-7
v_call: TRBV24-1
cdr3_nt: TGTGCCACCAGTGACCCGTCCCCGCGGGGGGGCGAGCAGTACTTC
cdr3_aa: CATSDPSPRGGEQYF

d_call: NA
clone_size: NA
j_call: TRBJ2-5
v_call: TRBV7-2
cdr3_nt: TGTGCCAGCAGCTTAGCGTCAGGTAGCCAAGAGACCCAGTACTTC
cdr3_aa: CASSLASGSQETQYF

d_call: TRBD1
clone_size: once
j_call: TRBJ2-1
v_call: TRBV24-1
cdr3_nt: TGTGCCACCAGTGATATGACCGGGACAGGGGCCAATGAGCAGTTCTTC
cdr3_aa: CATSDMTGTGANEQFF

d_call: NA
clone_size: once
j_call: TRBJ2-5
v_call: TRBV18
cdr3_nt: TGTGCCAGCTCACCACGGGTCAAGGAGACGGAGACCCAGTACTTC
cdr3_aa: CASSPRVKETETQYF

d_call: NA
clone_size: NA
j_call: TRBJ1-5
v_call: TRBV28
cdr3_nt: TGTGCCAGCAGATTAAACTACCCAGGGTCCCCTCAGCCCCAGCATTTT
cdr3_aa: CASRLNYPGSPQPQHF

d_call: TRBD1
clone_size: NA
j_call: TRBJ1-1
v_call: TRBV2
cdr3_nt: TGTGCCAGCAGGAAAAAACGGACAGGGGGCGAATGGGTTGAAGCTTTCTTT
cdr3_aa: CASRKKRTGGEWVEAFF

d_call: NA
clone_size: NA
j_call: TRBJ2-1
v_call: TRBV7-6
cdr3_nt: TGTGCCAGCAGCGTGCAGGGCTATGAGCAGTTCTTC
cdr3_aa: CASSVQGYEQFF

d_call: NA
clone_size: few
j_call: TRBJ2-7
v_call: TRBV7-6
cdr3_nt: TGTGCCAGCAGCTCCCTCCCATCGGGGGTCTACGAGCAGTACTTC
cdr3_aa: CASSSLPSGVYEQYF

d_call: TRBD1
clone_size: NA
j_call: TRBJ1-4
v_call: TRBV4-3
cdr3_nt: TGCGCCAGCAGCCAAGAGGGGACAGGGATAGGGGAAAAACTGTTTTTT
cdr3_aa: CASSQEGTGIGEKLFF

d_call: TRBD2
clone_size: NA
j_call: TRBJ2-1
v_call: TRBV29-1
cdr3_nt: TGCAGCGTTAGCGGGGGGGCCACATACAATGAGCAGTTCTTC
cdr3_aa: CSVSGGATYNEQFF

d_call: TRBD2
clone_size: NA
j_call: TRBJ2-5
v_call: TRBV5-1
cdr3_nt: TGCGCCAGCAGCCAACTAGCGGGAGAAGAGACCCAGTACTTC
cdr3_aa: CASSQLAGEETQYF

d_call: NA
clone_size: few
j_call: TRBJ1-6
v_call: TRBV9
cdr3_nt: TGTGCCAGCAGCGTAGCTAGAGGGGGAGGGTACGATTCACCCCTCCACTTT
cdr3_aa: CASSVARGGGYDSPLHF

d_call: NA
clone_size: NA
j_call: TRBJ1-1
v_call: TRBV27
cdr3_nt: TGTGATTTTGGTCCTGAAGCTTTCTTT
cdr3_aa: CDFGPEAFF

d_call: NA
clone_size: once
j_call: TRBJ2-7
v_call: TRBV30
cdr3_nt: TGTGCCTGGAAACACCAACCCTCCTACGAGCAGTACTTC
cdr3_aa: CAWKHQPSYEQYF

d_call: NA
clone_size: NA
j_call: TRBJ1-3
v_call: TRBV28
cdr3_nt: TGTGCCAGCAGTCGGGACCTACTCTCTGGAAACACCATATATTTT
cdr3_aa: CASSRDLLSGNTIYF

d_call: NA
clone_size: NA
j_call: TRBJ2-6
v_call: TRBV28
cdr3_nt: TGCGCCAGCAGTTTTTGGCAAGGGGAATCTGGGGCCAACGTCCTGACTTTC
cdr3_aa: CASSFWQGESGANVLTF

d_call: NA
clone_size: NA
j_call: TRBJ1-2
v_call: TRBV29-1
cdr3_nt: TGCAGCGTTGACAGAGTAAACTATGGCTACACCTTC
cdr3_aa: CSVDRVNYGYTF

d_call: NA
clone_size: NA
j_call: TRBJ2-3
v_call: TRBV6-5
cdr3_nt: TGTGCCAGCAGTCGTCTGGGCACAGATACGCAGTATTTT
cdr3_aa: CASSRLGTDTQYF

d_call: NA
clone_size: NA
j_call: TRBJ2-1
v_call: TRBV4-2
cdr3_nt: TGTGCCAGCAGCCCCCGGGGGAATGCGTGGAATGAGCAGTTCTTC
cdr3_aa: CASSPRGNAWNEQFF

d_call: NA
clone_size: NA
j_call: TRBJ1-2
v_call: TRBV7-9
cdr3_nt: TGTGCCAGCAGCTTTAGGGAGTCTAACTATGGCTACACCTTC
cdr3_aa: CASSFRESNYGYTF

d_call: TRBD2
clone_size: NA
j_call: TRBJ2-7
v_call: TRBV20-1
cdr3_nt: TGCAGTGCTAGTATGACTAGCGGGAGCTTGGGGCAGTACTTC
cdr3_aa: CSASMTSGSLGQYF